This TCR beta chain originates from a study of T cells in narcolepsy. Measured with immunoSEQ multiplex PCR; TCRdb has only the in-frame clones, and not every one. The table has tens of thousands of clones, around 87% seen once. Remarks on this clone: Its specificity is not known.

Whole-study findings and limits: HCRT-specific and TRIB2-specific autoreactive clonotypes appeared among same-patient CSF and blood CD4+ clonotypes.

This CDR3 has 16 amino acids. Germline V CDR1 and CDR2: SGHDN, FVKESK. Trimming pared 3 bases from V and 2 bases from J, leaving 14 bases between. The TCR sequence derives from a human donor in good health. Sequenced sample: memory (CD45RA-) CD4+ T cells from blood. The chain is built from TRBV14 and TRBJ2-1, with D possibly being TRBD1 (5 bases). CDR3 in DNA: TGTGCCAGCAGCCATTCAGGGCCTGTAGCCTACAATGAGCAGTTCTTC. This encodes CASSHSGPVAYNEQFF.